A selection of T cell receptor beta chains follows, all from one sample in a study of blood T cell repertoires in COVID-19. Libraries were prepared by immunoSEQ multiplex PCR; TCRdb keeps only in-frame clonotypes and omits some of them. The sample contains approximately 160,000 clones, around four fifths of which appear only once. Sequencing used PBMCs or T cells enriched from blood (not recorded which). All receptors come from a woman aged 45-60 years who had recovered from COVID-19. The CDR3 runs from the conserved cysteine through the conserved F or W. Expanded clones get a size class; other rows say once, few or many, or leave the size out.

length: 14; V: TRBV6-5; J: TRBJ1-3; size: .; CDR3: CASSYEGGGNTIYF
length: 19; V: TRBV7-2; J: TRBJ1-3; size: .; CDR3: CASSQGFGGGASSGNTIYF
length: 14; V: TRBV11-2; J: TRBJ2-1; size: .; CDR3: CASSGLATYNEQFF
length: 17; V: TRBV9; J: TRBJ2-5; size: .; CDR3: CASSPGYSRDREETQYF
length: 15; V: TRBV10-3; J: TRBJ1-1; size: .; CDR3: CAISEGTGPRTEAFF
length: 17; V: TRBV7-9; J: TRBJ1-4; size: .; CDR3: CASSLLPGQGSEEKLFF
length: 16; V: TRBV9; J: TRBJ2-1; size: .; CDR3: CASSARLAGGYNEQFF
length: 18; V: TRBV7-6; J: TRBJ2-1; size: once; CDR3: CASSTGLAGVSSYNEQFF
length: 16; V: TRBV7-2; J: TRBJ1-1; size: .; CDR3: CASSPVGQKSNTEAFF
length: 13; V: TRBV27; J: TRBJ2-2; size: once; CDR3: CASSLLGIGELFF
length: 18; V: TRBV12-5; J: TRBJ2-2; size: .; CDR3: CASGLDLLAGVYTGELFF
length: 15; V: TRBV27; J: TRBJ1-6; size: .; CDR3: CASSGGGTGNSPLHF
length: 18; V: TRBV4-1; J: TRBJ1-2; size: .; CDR3: CASSPAIIRTGYRVGYTF
length: 13; V: TRBV29-1; J: TRBJ2-5; size: .; CDR3: CSAQLGPQETQYF
length: 15; V: TRBV3-1/TRBV3-2; J: TRBJ2-3; size: .; CDR3: CASSDTARSIDTQYF
length: 15; V: TRBV6-6; J: TRBJ1-3; size: .; CDR3: CASTQGQGAGNTIYF
length: 15; V: TRBV6-2/TRBV6-3; J: TRBJ1-2; size: .; CDR3: CASSYSSRGNYGYTF
length: 14; V: TRBV7-3; J: TRBJ1-6; size: .; CDR3: CASSWTGDNSPLHF
length: 16; V: TRBV7-2; J: TRBJ1-6; size: .; CDR3: CASSFGTGTGSSPLHF
length: 15; V: TRBV6-2/TRBV6-3; J: TRBJ2-1; size: .; CDR3: CASSSRDRGWNEQFF
length: 18; V: TRBV30; J: TRBJ2-1; size: .; CDR3: CAWSVIGGDRGRWNEQFF
length: 16; V: TRBV3-1/TRBV3-2; J: TRBJ1-2; size: once; CDR3: CASSPGSGTGAYGYTF
length: 17; V: TRBV7-9; J: TRBJ2-3; size: .; CDR3: CASSLGALSTSTDTQYF
length: 13; V: TRBV28; J: TRBJ1-2; size: once; CDR3: CATTRTRMGGYTF
length: 17; V: TRBV4-2; J: TRBJ1-6; size: .; CDR3: CASSQAGQGAGNSPLHF
length: 14; V: TRBV6-5; J: TRBJ1-1; size: .; CDR3: CASSYRTGNTEAFF
length: 14; V: TRBV15; J: TRBJ1-2; size: .; CDR3: CATSISHLIPGYTF
length: 16; V: TRBV5-4; J: TRBJ2-1; size: .; CDR3: CASSPAGSGSTNEQFF
length: 17; V: TRBV29-1; J: TRBJ2-3; size: .; CDR3: CSVERGTTRLGTDTQYF
length: 16; V: TRBV6-5; J: TRBJ2-3; size: few; CDR3: CASSYGRGASTDTQYF